This T cell receptor beta chain was observed in a study of blood T cell repertoires in COVID-19. Assay: immunoSEQ multiplex PCR; the TCRdb copy retains only in-frame clones and omits some. The profile shows some 93,000 clones, about 85% of them singletons. There are 14 residues in the CDR3. CDR1 and CDR2 from the germline V gene are LGHNT and FRNRAP. Trimming took 6 bases from V and 4 from J; bases not matched to a gene: 8. Source material: peripheral blood. The chain is built from TRBV12-5 and TRBJ1-2, with 7 bases aligning to TRBD1. The TCR comes from a man aged 55 to 70 with acute or convalescent COVID-19. The CDR3 sequence is CASGTTGNIYGYTF. CDR3 nucleotide sequence: TGTGCTAGTGGGACGACAGGGAATATCTATGGCTACACCTTC.